This T cell receptor (beta chain) was retrieved from a study of blood T cell repertoires in COVID-19. Study information: COVID-19 samples from acute and convalescent phases originated in the United States, Italy and Spain. PBMCs, B-cell-depleted T cells, or T cells provided the cDNA or gDNA that made up the material.

This CDR3 is built from 19 residues. The V gene's germline CDR1 is SEHNR and CDR2 FQNEAQ (reference sequence). V trimming: 6 bases; J trimming: 3 bases; junction bases outside the gene matches: 20. Only in-frame clones appear in the TCRdb table, and some are missing; sequencing was by immunoSEQ multiplex PCR. The sample records more than 300,000 clones, 89% being singletons. V usage is TRBV7-9 and J usage is TRBJ2-3; 8 nucleotides match TRBD1. Sequencing input: peripheral blood. This TCR derives from a man between 18 and 29 years old who had recovered from COVID-19. The chain's CDR3 is CASSSTTDRALFGTDTQYF. Written as DNA, the CDR3 is TGTGCCAGCAGTTCCACCACGGACAGGGCGTTGTTTGGAACAGATACGCAGTATTTT.